The next 32 T cell receptor beta chains were all read from a single sample in a study of OX40 agonist ivuxolimab in advanced cancers. The method was immunoSEQ multiplex PCR; TCRdb's version includes in-frame clones alone and lacks a portion of them. The profile shows about 91,000 clones, about nine tenths of them singletons. The sample in question was CD4+ or CD8+ T cells sorted from blood, obtained in a trial of the OX40 agonist ivuxolimab. The origin of the receptors is an adult with an advanced solid tumor such as melanoma, head and neck, liver or kidney cancer.

V is TRBV4-1 and J is TRBJ1-1; no clear D. The germline V gene encodes CDR1 MGHRA and CDR2 YSYEKL. Trimming pared 0 bases from V and 6 bases from J, leaving 20 bases between. This CDR3 comprises 17 residues. CDR3 loop: CASSQDWSSYRDPEAFF. CDR3 in DNA: TGCGCCAGCAGCCAAGATTGGAGTTCTTATCGGGATCCTGAAGCTTTCTTT.

The rearrangement joins TRBV9 to TRBJ1-2; 10 bases line up with TRBD1. Unmatched junction bases numbered 8, after V lost 5 bases and J lost 7 bases. The CDR3 sequence is 14 residues long. Per germline, CDR1 SGDLS and CDR2 YYNGEE. The CDR3 loop reads CASSRLTGGVGYTF. CDR3 sequence (DNA): TGTGCCAGCAGTCGACTGACAGGGGGCGTTGGCTACACCTTC.

The gene calls are TRBV5-1 and TRBJ1-1; D possibly corresponds to TRBD1 (5 bases). The V gene's germline CDR1 is SGHRS and CDR2 YFSETQ. The CDR3 is 15 residues long. Between the trimmed V and J ends, which lost 1 base and 3 bases, there was a span of 13 bases. The CDR3 bases are TGCGCCAGCAGCTTGACAGGCTTAACGGACACTGAAGCTTTCTTT. This encodes CASSLTGLTDTEAFF.

This rearrangement joins TRBV5-1 to TRBJ2-5, with no clear D. Germline-derived CDR1 and CDR2 are SGHRS and YFSETQ. The V end was cut by 5 bases, the J end by 3 bases, with 14 bases between. The CDR3 sequence is 14 residues long. This CDR3 reads CASRVFVAEETQYF. The CDR3 DNA reads as TGCGCCAGCAGAGTCTTTGTGGCGGAAGAGACCCAGTACTTC.

The gene calls are TRBV15 and TRBJ2-3, with 7 bases aligning to TRBD1. The CDR3 is 15 residues long. From germline, CDR1 is LNHNV and CDR2 YYDKDF (reference sequence). V gave up 7 bases and J gave up 0 bases; unmatched junction bases: 7. The CDR3 protein is CATTRQGASTDTQYF. CDR3 bases: TGTGCCACCACCCGACAGGGAGCCAGCACAGATACGCAGTATTTT.

V gene TRBV29-1 combines with J gene TRBJ2-7; TRBD2 matches at 7 bases. V was pared by 4 bases and J by 2 bases, with 5 bases of the junction left unmatched. Looked up from germline, CDR1 is SQVTM and CDR2 is ANQGSEA. CDR3 length: 13 residues. This CDR3 is CSVGAGAAYEQYF. CDR3 DNA: TGCAGCGTTGGTGCGGGAGCCGCCTACGAGCAGTACTTC.

This clone was found many times. This chain joins TRBV11-2 and TRBJ2-2; D remains unclear. Trimming took off 1 base at V and 1 base at J, with 7 bases between the two ends. The CDR3 covers 15 residues. Germline-derived CDR1 and CDR2 are SGHAT and FQNNGV. CDR3 sequence (DNA): TGTGCCAGCAGCTTAGTGTGGGGGAACACCGGGGAGCTGTTTTTT. Amino acid sequence: CASSLVWGNTGELFF.

The CDR3 loop reads CASSLASALTGELFF. In DNA form, the CDR3 reads TGTGCCAGCAGCTTAGCTAGCGCCCTCACCGGGGAGCTGTTTTTT. The chain is built from TRBV7-2 and TRBJ2-2; D may be TRBD2 (5 bases). The ends were cut back, 0 bases at V and 4 bases at J, with 9 bases in the middle. The CDR3 is made up of 15 amino acids. CDR1 is SGHTA and CDR2 is FQGNSA in the germline V gene. Supplemented by reference TRBV7-2 and TRBJ2-2, the full variable domain reads GAGVSQSPSNKVTEKGKDVELRCDPISGHTALYWYRQSLGQGLEFLIYFQGNSAPDKSGLPSDRFSAERTGGSVSTLTIQRTQQEDSAVYLCASSLASALTGELFFGEGSRLTVL.

The chain uses TRBV6-5 and TRBJ2-3; D gene unclear. CDR1 is MNHEY, CDR2 SVGAGI, per germline. This CDR3 has 13 amino acids. The V gene lost 5 bases and the J gene lost 1 base, with 7 bases spanning the gap. In DNA form, the CDR3 reads TGTGCCAGCAGTCATAGACGCACAGATACGCAGTATTTT. Translation gives CASSHRRTDTQYF.

The chain couples TRBV30 to TRBJ2-1; the match to TRBD2 covers 11 bases. V gave up 1 base and J gave up 0 bases; unmatched junction bases: 14. This CDR3 is 20 amino acids long. Germline V CDR1 and CDR2: GTSNPN, SVGIG (reference sequence). The chain's CDR3 is CAWSDRFGLAGLSSYNEQFF. The CDR3 DNA follows: TGTGCCTGGAGTGATCGATTCGGACTAGCGGGCCTGAGCTCCTACAATGAGCAGTTCTTC.

The rearrangement joins TRBV5-1 to TRBJ2-2; no definite D call. V lost 3 bases and J lost 4, with 10 bases in between. Germline V gives CDR1 SGHRS, CDR2 YFSETQ. This CDR3 region has 14 residues. DNA of the CDR3: TGCGCCAGCAGCTCCAGTGGCAGCACCGGGGAGCTGTTTTTT. It encodes CASSSSGSTGELFF.

The V gene is TRBV18, the J gene TRBJ1-2, with TRBD1 matching 8 bases. This CDR3 region has 14 residues. V lost 6 bases to trimming and J lost 2 bases; unmatched junction nucleotides: 5. The germline V gene has CDR1 KGHSH and CDR2 LQKENI. The CDR3: CASSLWTGNYGYTF. The CDR3 coding sequence is TGTGCCAGCTCTCTCTGGACAGGGAACTATGGCTACACCTTC.

This clone appeared a few times. The chain links TRBV5-1 to TRBJ2-1; TRBD1 or TRBD2 may be the D gene (5 bases each). This CDR3 has 14 amino acids. The V end was cut by 4 bases, the J end by 9 bases, with 17 bases between. Germline V gives CDR1 SGHRS, CDR2 YFSETQ. The CDR3 coding sequence is TGCGCCAGCAGCCCCCGGGGCCCGGACGGTGAGCAGTTCTTC. Translation: CASSPRGPDGEQFF. Variable domain in full (rest from reference TRBV5-1 and TRBJ2-1): KAGVTQTPRYLIKTRGQQVTLSCSPISGHRSVSWYQQTPGQGLQFLFEYFSETQRNKGNFPGRFSGRQFSNSRSEMNVSTLELGDSALYLCASSPRGPDGEQFFGPGTRLTVL.

Here the CDR3 reads CASRNSDRVTNEKLFF. DNA for the CDR3: TGTGCCAGTAGGAACTCCGACAGGGTGACTAATGAAAAACTGTTTTTT. The chain recombines TRBV19 with TRBJ1-4; the match to TRBD1 covers 7 bases. This CDR3 is built from 16 residues. Germline CDR1 LNHDA, CDR2 SQIVND (reference sequence). The trim removed 6 bases at V and 2 bases at J, leaving 9 bases unmatched.

The chain links TRBV28 to TRBJ1-1; 7 bases are a match to TRBD1. Germline assignment: CDR1 MDHEN and CDR2 SYDVKM. The V segment lost 2 bases and the J segment 8 bases; nucleotides outside the gene matches: 2. The CDR3 sequence is 12 residues long. DNA for the CDR3: TGTGCCAGCAGTTTACGGGACAGCGAAGCTTTCTTT. Translated: CASSLRDSEAFF.

The J gene is TRBJ2-3, the V gene TRBV10-1; 7 nucleotides agree with TRBD2. J gave up 4 bases and V 10 bases, and 11 bases lay outside the gene matches. The CDR3 spans 14 residues. In germline, CDR1 is WNHNN, CDR2 SYGVQD (reference sequence). CDR3 residues: CAKTTSAGADTQYF. CDR3 in DNA: TGCGCCAAGACAACTAGCGCCGGGGCAGATACGCAGTATTTT.

The chain has TRBV5-1 and TRBJ2-5, with 10 positions matching TRBD2. The germline V gene has CDR1 SGHRS and CDR2 YFSETQ. This CDR3 contains 17 residues. The trim removed 0 bases at V and 0 bases at J, leaving 5 bases unmatched. The CDR3 DNA follows: TGCGCCAGCAGCTTGGAGGGACTAGCGCATAACCAAGAGACCCAGTACTTC. Amino acids: CASSLEGLAHNQETQYF.

The chain uses TRBV11-2 and TRBJ2-7, with 14 bases aligning to TRBD2. Germline CDR1 is SGHAT and CDR2 is FQNNGV. There are 17 residues in the CDR3. V trimming: 3 bases; J trimming: 2 bases; junction bases outside the gene matches: 6. The CDR3 protein is CASSFGLAGGLTYEQYF. DNA for the CDR3: TGTGCCAGCAGCTTCGGACTAGCGGGAGGTCTAACCTACGAGCAGTACTTC.

The chain recombines TRBV18 with TRBJ1-1; D is undetermined. This CDR3 has 15 residues. Trimming removed 4 bases from V and 3 bases from J, with 15 bases in between. Germline-derived CDR1 and CDR2 are KGHSH and LQKENI. The CDR3 DNA is TGTGCCAGCTCACGGGGAAACGGTGGGGACACTGAAGCTTTCTTT. This translates into CASSRGNGGDTEAFF.

Remarks on this clone: Sequence at one end of the junction differs from germline and may be a read error. The chain uses TRBV25-1 and TRBJ2-7, with D maybe TRBD1 (5 bases). CDR3 size: 14 residues. Looked up from germline, CDR1 is MGHDK and CDR2 is SYGVNS. This CDR3 is CASSEYRQGYVQYF. In DNA form, the CDR3 reads TGTGCCAGCAGTGAATATAGGCAGGGCTACGTGCAGTACTTC.

The genes are TRBV6-1 and TRBJ2-7, with D perhaps TRBD2 (6 bases). Trimming cost V 1 base and J 3 bases, with 7 bases left between them. CDR1 and CDR2 (germline): MNHNS, SASEGT. The CDR3 is made up of 13 amino acids. CDR3 in amino acids: CASSEGRDYEQYF. CDR3 DNA: TGTGCCAGCAGTGAAGGGCGGGACTACGAGCAGTACTTC.

The J gene is TRBJ2-1, the V gene TRBV11-2; 11 bases fit TRBD2. The germline gives CDR1 SGHAT, CDR2 FQNNGV. The CDR3 is made up of 14 amino acids. V shed 1 base, J shed 8 bases, and the junction held 1 base outside the gene matches. The chain's CDR3 is CASSLGLAGYEQFF. The CDR3 region has the DNA TGTGCCAGCAGCTTAGGACTAGCGGGATATGAGCAGTTCTTC. The full variable domain, completed using reference TRBV11-2 and TRBJ2-1, is EAGVAQSPRYKIIEKRQSVAFWCNPISGHATLYWYQQILGQGPKLLIQFQNNGVVDDSQLPKDRFSAERLKGVDSTLKIQPAKLEDSAVYLCASSLGLAGYEQFFGPGTRLTVL.

This clone was seen a single time. This chain uses TRBV6-5 with TRBJ2-7; 8 bases fit TRBD1. Germline loops: CDR1 MNHEY, CDR2 SVGAGI. There are 14 residues in the CDR3. With V trimmed by 6 bases and J by 2 bases, 6 bases remained unmatched. The CDR3 reads CASSQPGQAYEQYF. The CDR3 DNA is TGTGCCAGCAGCCAGCCGGGACAGGCCTACGAGCAGTACTTC.

V gene TRBV2 combines with J gene TRBJ2-6; the match to TRBD1 covers 11 bases. V was pared by 4 bases and J by 2 bases, with 4 bases of the junction left unmatched. The CDR3 totals 17 residues. Per germline, CDR1 SNHLY and CDR2 FYNNEI. CDR3 protein: CASSVGQGAPGANVLTF. As DNA, the CDR3 is TGTGCCAGCAGTGTCGGACAGGGGGCGCCTGGGGCCAACGTCCTGACTTTC. Together with reference TRBV2 and TRBJ2-6, the CDR3 gives the full variable domain: EPEVTQTPSHQVTQMGQEVILRCVPISNHLYFYWYRQILGQKVEFLVSFYNNEISEKSEIFDDQFSVERPDGSNFTLKIRSTKLEDSAMYFCASSVGQGAPGANVLTFGAGSRLTVL.

The chain joins TRBV10-2 to TRBJ2-3; 8 positions match TRBD1. This CDR3 is 16 amino acids long. V was pared by 3 bases and J by 4 bases, with 9 bases of the junction left unmatched. CDR1 is WSHSY and CDR2 is SAAADI in the germline V gene. CDR3 in amino acids: CASSDGQGLLADTQYF. The CDR3 nucleotides read TGCGCCAGCAGTGACGGACAGGGATTACTCGCAGATACGCAGTATTTT.

The V gene is TRBV30, the J gene TRBJ1-5; no definite D call. The CDR3 runs to 12 residues. Trimming removed 3 bases from V and 3 bases from J, with 6 bases in between. CDR1 and CDR2 from the germline V gene are GTSNPN and SVGIG (reference sequence). The CDR3 sequence is CAWSGINQPQHF. For the CDR3, the DNA is TGTGCCTGGAGCGGAATCAATCAGCCCCAGCATTTT.

The chain links TRBV15 to TRBJ1-2, with D tentatively TRBD1 (5 bases). Germline CDR1 and CDR2: LNHNV and YYDKDF (reference sequence). This CDR3 contains 18 residues. Between the trimmed V and J ends, which lost 2 bases and 2 bases, there was a span of 21 bases. CDR3 sequence (DNA): TGTGCCACCAGCAGATATTCGGATCAGGGAAACTTCAACTATGGCTACACCTTC. It codes for CATSRYSDQGNFNYGYTF.

This chain joins TRBV2 and TRBJ2-7; the D call may be TRBD1 or TRBD2 (5 bases each). The CDR3 runs to 14 residues. Germline V gives CDR1 SNHLY, CDR2 FYNNEI. The ends were cut back, 4 bases at V and 2 bases at J, with 12 bases in the middle. Here the CDR3 reads CASSGGTVTYEQYF. The CDR3 coding sequence is TGTGCCAGCAGTGGAGGGACGGTGACCTACGAGCAGTACTTC.

The V and J genes are TRBV18 and TRBJ2-6; D is uncertain. CDR1 is KGHSH, CDR2 LQKENI, per germline. Trimming pared 1 base from V and 0 bases from J, leaving 4 bases between. The CDR3 covers 15 residues. The CDR3 is CASSPQDSGANVLTF. CDR3 DNA sequence: TGTGCCAGCTCACCACAGGACTCTGGGGCCAACGTCCTGACTTTC.

The chain is built from TRBV2 and TRBJ2-3; D unclear. CDR3 length: 14 residues. Deletions cut 6 bases from V and 1 base from J, with 11 bases between. From germline, CDR1 is SNHLY and CDR2 FYNNEI. Written as DNA, the CDR3 is TGTGCCAGCAGGGTAGCTTTTGGCACAGATACGCAGTATTTT. This codes for CASRVAFGTDTQYF.

This clone was observed a handful of times. The chain links TRBV2 to TRBJ1-5; a weak D match, TRBD1 (6 bases). The V gene's germline CDR1 is SNHLY and CDR2 FYNNEI. The CDR3 has 13 residues. Deletions cut 11 bases from V and 6 bases from J, with 17 bases between. DNA of the CDR3: TGTGCCTCAAAGGGGGACGCCGGTCAGCCCCAGCATTTT. This encodes CASKGDAGQPQHF.

The chain has TRBV30 and TRBJ2-1; D unclear. Trimming took 2 bases from V and 5 from J, leaving 10 bases between them. CDR1 and CDR2 from the germline V gene are GTSNPN and SVGIG (reference sequence). The CDR3 has 13 amino acids. The CDR3 is CAWSLPYNNEQFF. In DNA, the CDR3 is TGTGCCTGGAGTCTCCCCTACAACAATGAGCAGTTCTTC.